This record concerns one TCR beta chain sequence. Losses at the gene ends were 4 bases for V and 4 bases for J; bases not matched to a gene: 10. Germline V gives CDR1 SGHTS, CDR2 YDEGEE. The CDR3 is made up of 16 amino acids. This specimen comes from a study of PD-1 and CTLA-4 blockade in melanoma. Libraries were prepared by immunoSEQ multiplex PCR; TCRdb keeps only in-frame clonotypes and omits some of them. Of about 16,000 clones listed, 70% to 80% are singletons. This sequence originates from a human donor with melanoma. This chain links TRBV5-8 with TRBJ2-2, with 7 bases aligning to TRBD1. Specimen: CD8+ T cells from peripheral blood, collected from a patient given anti-PD-1 treatment. The CDR3 DNA follows: TGTGCCAGCAGCCCCCGACAGGGACGAGGCACCGGGGAGCTGTTTTTT. Translating gives CASSPRQGRGTGELFF.